This TCR beta chain was found in a study of T cell responses to AZD1222 COVID-19 vaccine. Study results and limitations: Baseline serostatus was positive in only six AZD1222 recipients. Unmutated regions of variants are reportedly targeted by nearly half of spike-specific TCRs.

Germline values: CDR1 MNHNY, CDR2 SVGAGI (reference sequence). The CDR3 covers 14 residues. Trimming left V 2 bases short and J 4 bases short, with 11 bases between. Produced via immunoSEQ multiplex PCR; TCRdb's table is partial and in-frame only. The sample shows 95,000 to 150,000 clones, about 85% of them seen only once. There are a few counts of this clone. What it recognizes is unknown. Sequences were derived from peripheral blood, sampled on day 0 of AZD1222 vaccination. V usage is TRBV6-6 and J usage is TRBJ1-2, with a tentative D call TRBD1 (5 bases). The clonotype originates from an adult in good health. In DNA form, the CDR3 reads TGTGCCAGCAGTTACGGGGCACAGCCCTATGGCTACACCTTC. Amino acid sequence: CASSYGAQPYGYTF.